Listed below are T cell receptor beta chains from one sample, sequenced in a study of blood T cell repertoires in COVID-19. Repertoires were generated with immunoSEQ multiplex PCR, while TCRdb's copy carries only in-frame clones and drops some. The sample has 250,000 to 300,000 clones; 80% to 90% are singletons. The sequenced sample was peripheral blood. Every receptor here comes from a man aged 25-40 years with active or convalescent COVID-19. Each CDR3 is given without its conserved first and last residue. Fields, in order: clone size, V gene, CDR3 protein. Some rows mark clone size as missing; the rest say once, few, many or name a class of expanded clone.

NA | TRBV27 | ASASSGGPDTQY
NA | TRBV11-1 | ASSPSGWNTEAF
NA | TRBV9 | ASSVVSAATEAF
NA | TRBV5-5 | ASSWSGDETQY
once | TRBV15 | ATSRGTGDPLH
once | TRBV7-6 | ASSPQTPGRVDEQY
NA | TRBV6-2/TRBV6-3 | ASSFTVPGQGHTDTQY
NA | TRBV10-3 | AISEQYQGLH
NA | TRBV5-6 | ASSDMTGVINEQY
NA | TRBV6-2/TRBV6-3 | ASSYPFYRGGFNEQF
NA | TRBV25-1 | ASRAGTDTSTNEKLF
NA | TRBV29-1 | SLKTSGSTDTQY
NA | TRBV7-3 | ASSLNRDGTEAF
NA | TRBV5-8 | ASSLPGGAADTQY
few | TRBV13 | ASSLKGGSGEQY
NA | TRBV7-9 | ASSSLGGPQH